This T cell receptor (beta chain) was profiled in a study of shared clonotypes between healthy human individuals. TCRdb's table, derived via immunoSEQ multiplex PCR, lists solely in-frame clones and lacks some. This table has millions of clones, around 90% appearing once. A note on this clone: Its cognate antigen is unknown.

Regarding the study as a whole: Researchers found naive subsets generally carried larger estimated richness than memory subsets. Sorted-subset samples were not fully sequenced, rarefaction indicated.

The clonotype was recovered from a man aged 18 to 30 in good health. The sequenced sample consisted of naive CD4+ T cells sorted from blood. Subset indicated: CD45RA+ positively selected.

The CDR3 DNA is TGTGCCAGCAGCTACGGGACCAATGAGCAGTTCTTC. This encodes CASSYGTNEQFF. V is TRBV7-3 and J is TRBJ2-1; tentatively, D is TRBD1 or TRBD2 (5 bases each). This CDR3 has 12 residues. Germline lookup yields CDR1 SGHTA and CDR2 FQGTGA. V dropped 4 bases and J dropped 6 bases, with 7 bases sitting between them.